Each of the 10 T cell receptor beta chains below was sequenced from the same sample in a study of T cell repertoires in cytomegalovirus infection. A single record per CDR3 protein comes from TCRdb applying MiXCR to the reads. This table holds about 890,000 distinct CDR3 sequences, more than 25% found once. No antigen is known for these receptors. Specimen: cultured CD8+ T cells from PBMCs, collected from culture after CMV antigen stimulation. The receptors were gathered from a human donor in good health (CMV status not recorded). Some clones in this sample may be carry-over from other donors' samples.

This clonotype was detected only a few times. The chain uses TRBV10-3 and TRBJ1-1; tentative D call: TRBD1 (6 bases). Germline lookup yields CDR1 ENHRY and CDR2 SYGVKD. V lost 0 bases and J lost 6, with 14 bases in between. CDR3 length equals 15 residues. The CDR3 coding sequence is TGTGCCATCAGTGAGTCACGAGGGGGGAAAGCTGAAGCTTTCTTT. Protein sequence: CAISESRGGKAEAFF.

The rearrangement links TRBV28 to TRBJ2-1; D is uncertain. The CDR3 runs to 15 residues. The germline gives CDR1 MDHEN, CDR2 SYDVKM. The V gene lost 7 bases and the J gene lost 2 bases, with 15 bases spanning the gap. CDR3 coding DNA: TGTGCCAGCACCGCCGAGTTGGGTACCTACAATGAGCAGTTCTTC. Protein: CASTAELGTYNEQFF.

The CDR3 sequence is CSLGGYTF. CDR3 nucleotide sequence: TGCAGTTTAGGTGGCTACACCTTC. The chain employs TRBV20-1 and TRBJ1-2; no clear D gene. CDR1 and CDR2 from the germline V gene are DFQATT and SNEGSKA (reference sequence). The CDR3 length is 8 residues. The germline V and J ends were trimmed by 8 bases and 7 bases, with 5 bases remaining between them.

This clonotype was seen a handful of times. The V gene is TRBV2, the J gene TRBJ1-2; 7 nucleotides match TRBD1. This CDR3 spans 17 amino acids. Germline V gene data show CDR1 as SNHLY and CDR2 as FYNNEI. With 6 bases clipped from V and 2 bases from J, the junction kept 15 bases outside the gene matches. CDR3 region: CASRERYLGTANYGYTF. The CDR3 DNA reads as TGTGCCAGCAGAGAACGATACCTAGGGACAGCCAACTATGGCTACACCTTC.

This clonotype was seen just once. The J gene is TRBJ2-7, the V gene TRBV20-1; 9 nucleotides line up with TRBD1. Trimming at V came to 5 bases and at J to 6 bases, leaving 11 bases not matched to a gene. The CDR3 loop spans 14 amino acids. The germline V gene encodes CDR1 DFQATT and CDR2 SNEGSKA (reference sequence). DNA for the CDR3: TGCAGTGCTCGGACAGGGGAGACTCTCTTCGAGCAGTACGTC. Its protein product is CSARTGETLFEQYV.

The J gene is TRBJ2-7, the V gene TRBV20-1; unclear D gene. This CDR3 region has 15 residues. CDR1 is DFQATT and CDR2 is SNEGSKA in the germline V gene (reference sequence). V was clipped by 0 bases and J by 2 bases, with 14 bases between them. CDR3 nucleotide sequence: TGCAGTGCTAGAGATTTATCCGGAAAACCCTACGAGCAGTACTTC. Protein: CSARDLSGKPYEQYF.

This rearrangement joins TRBV6-1 to TRBJ1-4; perhaps TRBD1 as D (6 bases). Germline values: CDR1 MNHNS, CDR2 SASEGT. V lost 6 bases to trimming and J lost 0 bases, with 8 bases between them. The CDR3 loop spans 14 amino acids. The CDR3 protein is CASRWTATNEKLFF. As DNA, the CDR3 is TGTGCCAGCAGATGGACAGCAACTAATGAAAAACTGTTTTTT.

This clonotype was recorded a few times. The CDR3 DNA follows: TGCGCCAGCAGCCAGGGTCCCGGACTAGCGGGGGAGTACGAGCAGTACGTC. This translates into CASSQGPGLAGEYEQYV. The chain recombines TRBV4-1 with TRBJ2-7; TRBD2 matches 13 bases. Germline trimming cut 3 bases from V and 4 bases from J; bases unmatched to any gene: 9. Germline CDR1 reads MGHRA; CDR2 reads YSYEKL. The CDR3 contains 17 residues.

This clonotype turned up a few times. J is TRBJ1-4 and V is TRBV25-1, with 9 nucleotides matching TRBD1. Germline CDR1 and CDR2: MGHDK and SYGVNS. The length of the CDR3 is 14 residues. V dropped 8 bases and J dropped 5; count of bases not matched to a gene: 6. The CDR3 loop is CASRRDRVNEKLFF. DNA for the CDR3: TGTGCCAGCCGCCGGGACAGGGTGAATGAAAAACTGTTTTTT.

In this sample, this clonotype turned up a few times. The V gene is TRBV2, the J gene TRBJ2-5; D call uncertain. Germline CDR1 is SNHLY and CDR2 is FYNNEI. Trimming took off 8 bases at V and 1 base at J, with 14 bases between the two ends. The CDR3 covers 14 residues. CDR3 sequence: CASLGYRAQETQYF. CDR3 sequence (DNA): TGTGCCAGCCTAGGATATAGGGCCCAAGAGACCCAGTACTTC.